The clone carrying this T cell receptor (beta chain) has just a few counts. Its specificity is not known. V lost 3 bases to trimming and J lost 5 bases, with 10 bases between them. The CDR3 consists of 13 residues. In germline, CDR1 is KGHSH, CDR2 LQKENI. The sample is drawn from a study of cytotoxic CD8 clonotypes in ibrutinib-treated CLL. Study information: Enrolment comprised eleven to twelve relapsed/refractory and approximately 16 treatment-naive patients; roughly 18 were IGHV unmutated. Sequencing produced an average of approximately 230,000 productive templates and 94,082 productive rearrangements per sample. Study-wide results and limits: The study sampled sustained-remission and progressing patients at different times.

Investigators sought sequencing depths of between 1 in 200,000 and 1 in 1 million T cells. The method was immunoSEQ multiplex PCR; TCRdb's version includes in-frame clones alone and lacks a portion of them. Of about 30,000 clones in the sample, roughly 59% were seen once. The receptor comes from a human donor with chronic lymphocytic leukemia. The chain uses TRBV18 and TRBJ1-2; D not certain. Sequences were derived from PBMCs, sampled before ibrutinib treatment. As DNA, the CDR3 is TGTGCCAGCTCACCCCCCGCGGCTTATGGCTACACCTTC. Translating gives CASSPPAAYGYTF.